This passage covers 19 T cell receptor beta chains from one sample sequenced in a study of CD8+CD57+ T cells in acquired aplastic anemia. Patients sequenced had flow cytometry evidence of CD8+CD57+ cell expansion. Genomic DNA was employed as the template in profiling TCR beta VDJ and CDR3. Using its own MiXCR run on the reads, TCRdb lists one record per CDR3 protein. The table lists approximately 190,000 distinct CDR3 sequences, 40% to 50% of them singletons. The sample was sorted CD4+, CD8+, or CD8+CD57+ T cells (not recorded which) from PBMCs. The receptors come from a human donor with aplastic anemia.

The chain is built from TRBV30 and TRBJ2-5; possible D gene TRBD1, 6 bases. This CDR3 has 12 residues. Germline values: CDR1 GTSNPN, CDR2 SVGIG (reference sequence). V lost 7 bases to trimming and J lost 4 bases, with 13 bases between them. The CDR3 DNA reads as TGTGCCTTATTACAGGGTGGAGAGACCCAGTACTTC. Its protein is CALLQGGETQYF.

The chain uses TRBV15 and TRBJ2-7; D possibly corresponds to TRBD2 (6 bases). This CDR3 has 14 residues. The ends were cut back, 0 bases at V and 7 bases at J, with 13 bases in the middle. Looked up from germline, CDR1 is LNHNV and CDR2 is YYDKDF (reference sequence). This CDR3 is CATSRDWRAGEQYF. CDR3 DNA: TGTGCCACCAGCAGAGATTGGAGGGCAGGGGAGCAGTACTTC. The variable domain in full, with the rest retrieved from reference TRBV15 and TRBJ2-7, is DAMVIQNPRYQVTQFGKPVTLSCSQTLNHNVMYWYQQKSSQAPKLLFHYYDKDFNNEADTPDNFQSRRPNTSFCFLDIRSPGLGDTAMYLCATSRDWRAGEQYFGPGTRLTVT.

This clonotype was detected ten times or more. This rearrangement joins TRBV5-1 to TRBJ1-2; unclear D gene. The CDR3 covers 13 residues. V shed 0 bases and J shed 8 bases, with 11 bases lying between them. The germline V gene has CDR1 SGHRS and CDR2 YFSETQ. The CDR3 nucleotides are TGCGCCAGCAGCTTGGGGCTGTCGCAGGGCTACACCTTC. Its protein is CASSLGLSQGYTF.

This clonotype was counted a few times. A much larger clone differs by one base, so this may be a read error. The chain's CDR3 is CATSVPGQGAKAQYF. The DNA of the CDR3 is TGTGCCACCAGTGTCCCGGGACAGGGAGCCAAGGCGCAGTATTTT. The chain carries TRBV24-1 and TRBJ2-3; 9 nucleotides line up with TRBD1. V trimming: 5 bases; J trimming: 10 bases; junction bases outside the gene matches: 12. This CDR3 contains 15 residues. In germline, CDR1 is KGHDR, CDR2 SFDVKD.

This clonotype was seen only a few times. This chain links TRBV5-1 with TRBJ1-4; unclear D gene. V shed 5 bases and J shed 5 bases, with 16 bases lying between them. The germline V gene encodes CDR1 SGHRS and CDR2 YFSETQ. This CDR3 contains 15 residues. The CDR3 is CASSSSPGENEKLFF. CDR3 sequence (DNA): TGCGCCAGCAGTTCCAGTCCGGGCGAAAATGAAAAACTGTTTTTT.

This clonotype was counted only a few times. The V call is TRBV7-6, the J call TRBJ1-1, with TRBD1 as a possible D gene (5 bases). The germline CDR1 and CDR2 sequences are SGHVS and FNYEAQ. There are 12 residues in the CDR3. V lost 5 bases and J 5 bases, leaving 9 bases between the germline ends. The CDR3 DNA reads TGTGCCAGCAGCAAGGCAGGGACTGAAGCTTTCTTT. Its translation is CASSKAGTEAFF. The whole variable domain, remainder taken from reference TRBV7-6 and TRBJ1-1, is GAGVSQSPRYKVTKRGQDVALRCDPISGHVSLYWYRQALGQGPEFLTYFNYEAQQDKSGLPNDRFSAERPEGSISTLTIQRTEQRDSAMYRCASSKAGTEAFFGQGTRLTVV.

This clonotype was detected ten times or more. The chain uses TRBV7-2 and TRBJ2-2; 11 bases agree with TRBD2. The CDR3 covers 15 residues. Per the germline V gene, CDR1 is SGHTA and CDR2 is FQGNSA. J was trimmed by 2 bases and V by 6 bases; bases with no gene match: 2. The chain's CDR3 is CASRTSGANTGELFF. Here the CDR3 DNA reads TGTGCCAGCAGGACTAGCGGGGCAAACACCGGGGAGCTGTTTTTT. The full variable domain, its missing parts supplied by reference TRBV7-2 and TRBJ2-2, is GAGVSQSPSNKVTEKGKDVELRCDPISGHTALYWYRQSLGQGLEFLIYFQGNSAPDKSGLPSDRFSAERTGGSVSTLTIQRTQQEDSAVYLCASRTSGANTGELFFGEGSRLTVL.

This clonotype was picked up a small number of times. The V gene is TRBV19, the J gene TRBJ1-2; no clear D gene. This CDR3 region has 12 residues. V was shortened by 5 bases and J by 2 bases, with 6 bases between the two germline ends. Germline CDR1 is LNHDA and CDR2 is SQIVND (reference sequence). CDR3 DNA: TGTGCCAGTAGTTTCAGCAACTATGGCTACACCTTC. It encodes CASSFSNYGYTF.

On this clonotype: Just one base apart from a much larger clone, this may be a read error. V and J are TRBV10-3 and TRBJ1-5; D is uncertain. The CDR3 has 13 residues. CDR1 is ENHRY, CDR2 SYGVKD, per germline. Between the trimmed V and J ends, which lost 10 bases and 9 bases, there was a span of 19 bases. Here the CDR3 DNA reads TGTGCCAGAAGTTACATCGGGCCCGGGCCCCAGCATTTT. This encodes CARSYIGPGPQHF.

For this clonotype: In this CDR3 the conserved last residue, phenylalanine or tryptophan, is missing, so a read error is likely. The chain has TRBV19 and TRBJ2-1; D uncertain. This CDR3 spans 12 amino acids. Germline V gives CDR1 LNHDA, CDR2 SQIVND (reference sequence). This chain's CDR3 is CASSIGPSGQFL. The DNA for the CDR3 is TGCGCCAGTAGTATCGGCCCATCCGGGCAGTTCTTG.

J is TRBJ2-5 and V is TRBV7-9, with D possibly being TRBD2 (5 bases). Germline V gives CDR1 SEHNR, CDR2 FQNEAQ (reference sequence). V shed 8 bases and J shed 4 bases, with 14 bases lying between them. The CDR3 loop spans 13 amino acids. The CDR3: CASRKGSGETQYF. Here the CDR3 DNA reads TGTGCCAGCCGAAAAGGCAGCGGAGAGACCCAGTACTTC.

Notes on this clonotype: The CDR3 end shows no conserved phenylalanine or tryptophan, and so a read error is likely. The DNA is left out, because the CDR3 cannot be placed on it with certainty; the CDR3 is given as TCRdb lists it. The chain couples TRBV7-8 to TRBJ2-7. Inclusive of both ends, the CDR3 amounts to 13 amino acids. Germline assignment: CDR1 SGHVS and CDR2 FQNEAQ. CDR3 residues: CASSLAPVYEQSL.

CDR3 region: CASSFRTSGGADNEQFF. In DNA form, the CDR3 reads TGTGCCAGCAGCTTCCGGACTAGCGGGGGGGCGGACAATGAGCAGTTCTTC. The J gene is TRBJ2-1, the V gene TRBV13, with 15 positions matching TRBD2. CDR3 length equals 17 residues. V trimming: 3 bases; J trimming: 5 bases; junction bases outside the gene matches: 5. Germline CDR1 is PRHDT and CDR2 is FYEKMQ (reference sequence). The variable domain in full, completed from reference TRBV13 and TRBJ2-1, reads AAGVIQSPRHLIKEKRETATLKCYPIPRHDTVYWYQQGPGQDPQFLISFYEKMQSDKGSIPDRFSAQQFSDYHSELNMSSLELGDSALYFCASSFRTSGGADNEQFFGPGTRLTVL.

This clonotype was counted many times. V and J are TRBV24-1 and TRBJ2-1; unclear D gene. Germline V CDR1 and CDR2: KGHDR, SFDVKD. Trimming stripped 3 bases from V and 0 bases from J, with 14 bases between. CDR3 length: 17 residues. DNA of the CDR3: TGTGCCACCAGTGATCCCTTTGACGAAGACTCCTACAATGAGCAGTTCTTC. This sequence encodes CATSDPFDEDSYNEQFF.

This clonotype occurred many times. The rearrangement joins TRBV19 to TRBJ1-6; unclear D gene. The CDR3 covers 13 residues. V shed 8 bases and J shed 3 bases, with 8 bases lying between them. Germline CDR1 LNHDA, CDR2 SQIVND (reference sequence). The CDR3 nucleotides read TGTGCCAGTGGGGAAATCTATAATTCACCCCTCCACTTT. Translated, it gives CASGEIYNSPLHF.

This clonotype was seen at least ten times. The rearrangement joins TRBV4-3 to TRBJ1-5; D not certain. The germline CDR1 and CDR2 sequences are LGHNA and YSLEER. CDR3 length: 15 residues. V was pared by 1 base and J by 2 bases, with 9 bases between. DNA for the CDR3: TGCGCCAGCAGCCAAGGCTTATCCGGCAATCAGCCCCAGCATTTT. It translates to CASSQGLSGNQPQHF.

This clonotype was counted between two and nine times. The DNA for the CDR3 is TGTGCCAGCAGTTTTCGGGGGACAGGCCTCGGGCCCCAGCATTTT. This codes for CASSFRGTGLGPQHF. V gene TRBV28 combines with J gene TRBJ1-5, with 8 bases fitting TRBD1. The trim removed 3 bases at V and 9 bases at J, leaving 10 bases unmatched. Per the germline V gene, CDR1 is MDHEN and CDR2 is SYDVKM. The length of the CDR3 is 15 residues. The whole variable domain, remainder taken from reference TRBV28 and TRBJ1-5, is DVKVTQSSRYLVKRTGEKVFLECVQDMDHENMFWYRQDPGLGLRLIYFSYDVKMKEKGDIPEGYSVSREKKERFSLILESASTNQTSMYLCASSFRGTGLGPQHFGDGTRLSIL.

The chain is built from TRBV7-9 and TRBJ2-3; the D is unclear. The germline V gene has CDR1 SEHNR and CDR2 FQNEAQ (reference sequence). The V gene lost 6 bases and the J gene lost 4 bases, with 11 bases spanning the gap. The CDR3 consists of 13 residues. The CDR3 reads CASRPPGADTQYF. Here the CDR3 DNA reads TGTGCCAGCAGACCACCTGGGGCAGATACGCAGTATTTT. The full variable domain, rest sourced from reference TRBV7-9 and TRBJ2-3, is DTGVSQNPRHKITKRGQNVTFRCDPISEHNRLYWYRQTLGQGPEFLTYFQNEAQLEKSRLLSDRFSAERPKGSFSTLEIQRTEQGDSAMYLCASRPPGADTQYFGPGTRLTVL.

In nucleotides, the CDR3 is TGTGCCATCAGTGTCGGGACAGCTAGCAATCAGCCCCAGCATTTT. This translates into CAISVGTASNQPQHF. J is TRBJ1-5 and V is TRBV10-3, with TRBD1 identical over 7 bases. V lost 4 bases, J lost 0 bases, and 3 bases stayed unmatched. The CDR3 extends over 15 amino acids. Germline CDR1 and CDR2: ENHRY and SYGVKD.